Presented here are 10 T cell receptor beta chains from one specimen sequenced in a study of OX40 agonist ivuxolimab in advanced cancers. Sequencing was performed with immunoSEQ multiplex PCR; in TCRdb, only in-frame clones are kept and a portion is missing. Here the sample spans 35,000 to 40,000 clones, 70% to 85% being singletons. The material sequenced was CD4+ or CD8+ T cells sorted from blood, taken in a trial of the OX40 agonist ivuxolimab. The source is an adult with an advanced solid tumor such as melanoma, head and neck, liver or kidney cancer.

The chain employs TRBV7-2 and TRBJ2-3, with 8 bases lining up with TRBD2. V shed 4 bases and J 1 base; nucleotides not matched to a gene: 4. Germline CDR1 reads SGHTA; CDR2 reads FQGNSA. This CDR3 spans 15 amino acids. Here the CDR3 DNA reads TGTGCCAGCAGCTCGACTAGCGAACGCACAGATACGCAGTATTTT. Encoded protein: CASSSTSERTDTQYF.

The rearrangement uses TRBV6-7 and TRBJ1-1; 9 bases map to TRBD1. TRBV6-7 is an open reading frame whose function is uncertain. CDR3 length: 13 residues. J gave up 9 bases and V 6 bases, and 8 bases lay outside the gene matches. The CDR3 sequence: CASRRDRETQAFF. The CDR3 nucleotides are TGTGCCAGCAGAAGGGACAGGGAGACCCAAGCTTTCTTT.

This clone was detected only a few times. The genes are TRBV18 and TRBJ1-4, with D possibly TRBD1 on 6 matching bases. Germline CDR1 KGHSH, CDR2 LQKENI. The V end was cut by 4 bases, the J end by 0 bases, with 6 bases between. CDR3 length: 14 amino acids. The CDR3 spells CASSQGATNEKLFF. CDR3 DNA: TGTGCCAGCTCACAGGGGGCAACTAATGAAAAACTGTTTTTT.

The chain carries TRBV11-1 and TRBJ2-5; D not certain. The CDR3 covers 14 residues. V lost 2 bases and J lost 2, with 9 bases in between. Germline assignment: CDR1 SGHAT and CDR2 FQDESV (reference sequence). This chain's CDR3 is CASSLSWVQETQYF. The CDR3 DNA reads as TGTGCCAGCAGCTTATCCTGGGTACAAGAGACCCAGTACTTC.

J is TRBJ1-3 and V is TRBV19, with TRBD1 as a possible D gene (5 bases). The CDR3 is 16 residues long. Between the trimmed V and J ends, which lost 7 bases and 0 bases, there was a span of 16 bases. Per the germline V gene, CDR1 is LNHDA and CDR2 is SQIVND (reference sequence). The CDR3 bases are TGTGCCAGTACCCCTCGCGGGGCCTTCTCTGGAAACACCATATATTTT. It encodes CASTPRGAFSGNTIYF. The full variable domain, in which reference TRBV19 and TRBJ1-3 provide the parts outside the CDR3, is DGGITQSPKYLFRKEGQNVTLSCEQNLNHDAMYWYRQDPGQGLRLIYYSQIVNDFQKGDIAEGYSVSREKKESFPLTVTSAQKNPTAFYLCASTPRGAFSGNTIYFGEGSWLTVV.

The sample holds a few counts of this clone. The chain recombines TRBV30 with TRBJ1-5; 9 nucleotides line up with TRBD1. In germline, CDR1 is GTSNPN, CDR2 SVGIG (reference sequence). The length of the CDR3 is 15 residues. The V segment lost 2 bases and the J segment 5 bases; nucleotides outside the gene matches: 7. For the CDR3, the DNA is TGTGCCTGGAGTACAAGAGGACAGGGGCATCAGCCCCAGCATTTT. It specifies CAWSTRGQGHQPQHF. The complete variable domain, with remaining parts taken from reference TRBV30 and TRBJ1-5, reads SQTIHQWPATLVQPVGSPLSLECTVEGTSNPNLYWYRQAAGRGLQLLFYSVGIGQISSEVPQNLSASRPQDRQFILSSKKLLLSDSGFYLCAWSTRGQGHQPQHFGDGTRLSIL.

This rearrangement joins TRBV7-3 to TRBJ1-1, with D perhaps matching TRBD1 (5 bases). The ends were cut back, 3 bases at V and 2 bases at J, with 7 bases in the middle. CDR1 and CDR2 (germline): SGHTA, FQGTGA. This CDR3 comprises 13 residues. The CDR3 DNA follows: TGTGCCAGCAGCTTGAGGGGAAACACTGAAGCTTTCTTT. Translation gives CASSLRGNTEAFF.

This chain links TRBV5-1 with TRBJ1-1; D uncertain. CDR1 and CDR2 from the germline V gene are SGHRS and YFSETQ. This CDR3 spans 13 amino acids. V lost 1 base and J 0 bases, leaving 4 bases between the germline ends. CDR3 loop: CASSLRMNTEAFF. CDR3 coding DNA: TGCGCCAGCAGCTTGCGGATGAACACTGAAGCTTTCTTT.

This clone was counted a single time. The V gene is TRBV28, the J gene TRBJ2-6, with 8 bases that match TRBD1. Germline-derived CDR1 and CDR2 are MDHEN and SYDVKM. CDR3 length equals 18 residues. The V segment lost 5 bases and the J segment 0 bases; nucleotides outside the gene matches: 9. In DNA, the CDR3 is TGTGCCAGCAGTCGACGACAGGGGATTTCCTCTGGGGCCAACGTCCTGACTTTC. Protein sequence: CASSRRQGISSGANVLTF.

This rearrangement joins TRBV6-6 to TRBJ2-3; tentatively, D is TRBD2 (5 bases). The germline gives CDR1 MNHNY, CDR2 SVGAGI (reference sequence). V was cut by 2 bases and J by 4 bases, with 7 bases left in between. This CDR3 is built from 13 residues. The CDR3, as DNA: TGTGCCAGCAGTTACACCGGGGCAGATACGCAGTATTTT. This codes for CASSYTGADTQYF.